This T cell receptor (beta chain) was profiled in a study of cytomegalovirus exposure and HLA in healthy donors. Overall study: The platform used for the approximately 130 validation repertoires matched that of the approximately 620 first-cohort repertoires, a later analysis reported.

The repertoire was sequenced with immunoSEQ multiplex PCR; TCRdb's copy has only in-frame clones and lacks some. The table includes about 180,000 clones, 85% detected once. Separate from the roughly 700-subject first cohort was the roughly 120-subject validation cohort, to which the donors belonged. With regard to this clone: The antigen remains undetermined.

Regarding the study as a whole: In the roughly 120 validation repertoires, a later analysis found that first-cohort TCR clusters tended to co-occur.

The TCR originated in a man between 18 and 29 years old in good health and CMV-seropositive. The sequenced sample was PBMCs.

The CDR3 coding sequence is TGTGCCAGCAGCTCCCTAGGTGGAGGGAACACTGAAGCTTTCTTT. Protein product: CASSSLGGGNTEAFF. The chain couples TRBV11-3 to TRBJ1-1; the D is unclear. CDR1 is SGHNT, CDR2 YENEEA, per germline. With 4 bases removed from V and 1 base from J, the gap between germline ends came to 13 bases. The CDR3 extends over 15 amino acids. Looking up the rest from reference TRBV11-3 and TRBJ1-1 gives the full variable domain: EAGVVQSPRYKIIEKKQPVAFWCNPISGHNTLYWYLQNLGQGPELLIRYENEEAVDDSQLPKDRFSAERLKGVDSTLKIQPAELGDSAVYLCASSSLGGGNTEAFFGQGTRLTVV.